This TCR beta chain was identified during a study of PD-1 blockade in classical Hodgkin lymphoma. Study-wide results and limits: Why repertoires differed is undefined; disease activity or prior therapy possibly contributed. Newly diagnosed patients reportedly trailed healthy donors in baseline TCR diversity.

Assay: immunoSEQ multiplex PCR; the TCRdb copy retains only in-frame clones and omits some. Of tens of thousands of clones in the sample, 93% were seen once. Time point here: newly diagnosed, previously untreated cHL patient sample. Acting as the comparison were PBMCs from newly diagnosed, untreated classical Hodgkin lymphoma. This CDR3 is built from 14 residues. Trimming took off 2 bases at V and 6 bases at J, with 11 bases between the two ends. Germline CDR1 is SGHRS and CDR2 is YFSETQ. Concerning this clone itself: Antigen: not known.

The TCR comes from a human donor with classical Hodgkin lymphoma. The chain recombines TRBV5-1 with TRBJ1-4, with D possibly matching TRBD1 (6 bases). Sequenced sample: peripheral blood mononuclear cells (PBMCs). The CDR3 DNA reads TGCGCCAGCAGCTTAAAAGGGGGAGATGAAAAACTGTTTTTT. Translating it yields CASSLKGGDEKLFF.